The rows below give T cell receptor beta chains drawn from one sample of a study of blood T cell repertoires in COVID-19. The method was immunoSEQ multiplex PCR; TCRdb's version includes in-frame clones alone and lacks a portion of them. The sample gives about 74,000 clones, 60% to 85% of which show up once; 21% is in the top ten. Sequenced input: peripheral blood. Receptors originate from a man aged 70-80 years with acute or convalescent COVID-19. The CDR3 runs from the conserved cysteine through the conserved F or W. D genes are given only for firm matches. Not every row has a clone size; where given, it reads once, few, many or a size class.

V	J	D	size	CDR3	DNA
TRBV5-6	TRBJ1-2	NA	NA	CASSKGTSDYGYTF	TGTGCCAGCAGCAAGGGGACAAGTGATTATGGCTACACCTTC
TRBV18	TRBJ2-3	NA	NA	CASSLLNRVGDTQYF	TGTGCCAGCTCACTCCTTAACAGGGTTGGAGATACGCAGTATTTT
TRBV7-2	TRBJ1-5	NA	NA	CASSSLPSGGLGAQHF	TGTGCCAGCAGCTCCCTTCCTTCGGGGGGCCTAGGAGCCCAGCATTTT
TRBV6-1	TRBJ1-1	NA	NA	CASSEQGTEAFF	TGTGCCAGCAGTGAACAGGGAACTGAAGCTTTCTTT
TRBV2	TRBJ1-1	NA	NA	CASLQGSEAFF	TGTGCGAGTCTACAGGGTTCTGAAGCTTTCTTT
TRBV11-3	TRBJ1-1	NA	NA	CASSFTENTEAFF	TGTGCCAGCAGCTTCACAGAGAACACTGAAGCTTTCTTT
TRBV18	TRBJ1-4	NA	NA	CASSPQAQDEKLFF	TGTGCCAGCTCACCACAGGCGCAGGATGAAAAACTGTTTTTT
TRBV18	TRBJ2-2	NA	few	CASSRTVGSPNTGELFF	TGTGCCAGCTCACGAACGGTGGGGAGTCCCAACACCGGGGAGCTGTTTTTT
TRBV18	TRBJ1-1	NA	NA	CASSLGQNTEAFF	TGTGCCAGCTCACTCGGACAGAACACTGAAGCTTTCTTT
TRBV5-4	TRBJ2-5	NA	NA	CASSLGLEETQYF	TGTGCCAGCAGCTTGGGACTAGAGGAGACCCAGTACTTC
TRBV14	TRBJ2-7	TRBD2	NA	CASSPHSGVYEQYF	TGTGCCAGCAGCCCCCACAGCGGGGTATACGAGCAGTACTTC
TRBV11-3	TRBJ2-7	TRBD2	NA	CASSLGGGAEQYF	TGTGCCAGCAGCTTAGGCGGGGGAGCCGAGCAGTACTTC
TRBV7-3	TRBJ2-5	NA	NA	CASSLGSGEETQYF	TGTGCCAGCAGCTTAGGTAGCGGAGAAGAGACCCAGTACTTC
TRBV11-3	TRBJ2-2	TRBD2	NA	CASSLDLGTSGSANTGELFF	TGTGCCAGCAGCTTAGATCTCGGGACTAGCGGGAGCGCGAACACCGGGGAGCTGTTTTTT